Included here is one T cell receptor (beta chain) sequence, with context. CDR3 length: 14 amino acids. Germline V lookup: CDR1 MNHEY, CDR2 SMNVEV (reference sequence). Trimming removed 6 bases from V and 4 bases from J, with 15 bases in between. The data stem from a study of blood T cell repertoires in COVID-19. Study details: Material from acute and convalescent COVID-19 was sourced from the United States, Italy and Spain. T cells, B-cell-depleted T cells, or PBMCs supplied cDNA or gDNA.

Authors' analysis steps: Reference gene primer amplification gave estimated nucleated cell counts. Clones were sequenced by immunoSEQ multiplex PCR, and TCRdb holds only the in-frame ones, with some missing. For V, J and clone size, that table is used; D and trimming come from the DNA. This table has tens of thousands of clones, about 80% appearing once. This clonotype was sampled from a human donor in a cohort sampled during active COVID-19. Input material: peripheral blood. This chain links TRBV27 with TRBJ1-2; possibly TRBD1 for D (5 bases). The chain's CDR3 is CASSAAQGSYGYTF. CDR3 in DNA: TGTGCCAGCAGCGCCGCCCAGGGTAGCTATGGCTACACCTTC.